The entry below describes one T cell receptor beta chain. The data belong to a study of blood T cell repertoires in COVID-19. For the study at large: COVID-19 samples collected from the United States, Italy and Spain covered acute and convalescent phases.

Per the germline V gene, CDR1 is KGHSY and CDR2 is FQNENV. The CDR3 spans 14 residues. The V end lost 4 bases, the J end lost 4 bases, and 14 bases lay between the germline ends. The repertoire was sequenced with immunoSEQ multiplex PCR; TCRdb's copy has only in-frame clones and lacks some. The sample lists about 360,000 clones; about 90% were seen once. The chain recombines TRBV16 with TRBJ2-7; a weak D match, TRBD1 (6 bases). The TCR originated in a young man who had recovered from COVID-19. Sequenced sample: PBMCs or T cells enriched from blood (not recorded which). The CDR3 loop reads CASSPGVPRYEQYF. CDR3 sequence (DNA): TGTGCCAGCAGCCCAGGGGTTCCCCGTTACGAGCAGTACTTC.